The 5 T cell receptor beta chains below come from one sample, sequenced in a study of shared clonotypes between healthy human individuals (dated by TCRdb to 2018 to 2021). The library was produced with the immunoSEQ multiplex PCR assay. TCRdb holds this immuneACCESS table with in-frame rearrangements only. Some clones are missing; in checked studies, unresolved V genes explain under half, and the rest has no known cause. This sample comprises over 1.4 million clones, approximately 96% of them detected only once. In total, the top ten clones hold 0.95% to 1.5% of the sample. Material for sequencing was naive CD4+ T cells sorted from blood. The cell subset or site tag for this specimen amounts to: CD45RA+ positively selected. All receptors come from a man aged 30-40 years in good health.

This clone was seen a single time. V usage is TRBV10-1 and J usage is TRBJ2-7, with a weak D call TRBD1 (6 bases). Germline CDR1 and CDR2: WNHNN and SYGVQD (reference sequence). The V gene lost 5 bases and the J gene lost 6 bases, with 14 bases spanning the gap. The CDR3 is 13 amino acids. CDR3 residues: CASSRQDLTEQYF. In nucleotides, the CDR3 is TGCGCCAGCAGTAGACAGGACCTCACCGAGCAGTACTTC.

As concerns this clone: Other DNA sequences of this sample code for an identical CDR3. The CDR3 reads CASSLGGTSYEQYF. CDR3 sequence (DNA): TGCGCCAGCAGCTTGGGGGGCACTTCCTACGAGCAGTACTTC. This chain uses TRBV5-1 with TRBJ2-7, with D possibly TRBD1 on 5 matching bases. Per germline, CDR1 SGHRS and CDR2 YFSETQ. This CDR3 is built from 14 residues. Trimming stripped 0 bases from V and 1 base from J, with 8 bases between.

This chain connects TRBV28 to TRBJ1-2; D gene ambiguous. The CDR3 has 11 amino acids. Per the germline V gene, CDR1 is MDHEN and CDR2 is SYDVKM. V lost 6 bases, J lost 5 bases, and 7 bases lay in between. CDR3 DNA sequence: TGTGCCAGCAGGAACGGATATGGCTACACCTTC. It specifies CASRNGYGYTF.

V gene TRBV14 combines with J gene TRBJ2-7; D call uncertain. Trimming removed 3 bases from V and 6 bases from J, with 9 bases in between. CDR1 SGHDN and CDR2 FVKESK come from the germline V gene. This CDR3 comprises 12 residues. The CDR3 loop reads CASSQDEVEQYF. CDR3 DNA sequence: TGTGCCAGCAGCCAGGACGAGGTCGAGCAGTACTTC.

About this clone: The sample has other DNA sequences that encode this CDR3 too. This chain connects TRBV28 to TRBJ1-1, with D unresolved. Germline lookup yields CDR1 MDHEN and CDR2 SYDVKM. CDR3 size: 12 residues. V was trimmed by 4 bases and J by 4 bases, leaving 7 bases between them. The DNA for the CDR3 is TGTGCCAGCAGTTCCGGCGGCACTGAAGCTTTCTTT. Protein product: CASSSGGTEAFF. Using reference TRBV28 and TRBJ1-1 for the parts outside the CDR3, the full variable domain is DVKVTQSSRYLVKRTGEKVFLECVQDMDHENMFWYRQDPGLGLRLIYFSYDVKMKEKGDIPEGYSVSREKKERFSLILESASTNQTSMYLCASSSGGTEAFFGQGTRLTVV.